This TCR beta chain was retrieved from a study of T cells after yellow fever vaccination (dated by TCRdb to the late 2010s). Regarding the complete study: The SMART-Seq v4 Ultra Low Input RNA kit was used to prepare libraries from fractions with low cell numbers. Blood was drawn at multiple timepoints before and after primary and secondary immunization, with bulk PBMC replicates and cell subsets isolated. To follow T-cell clones before and after primary and booster YFV17D yellow fever vaccination, bulk TCR alpha and beta repertoires were sequenced over time. The cohort comprised two healthy male donors, one aged 18 to 29 and one aged 30 to 40 years. Findings and caveats that apply to the study as a whole: A small fraction of clonotypes appeared in both the CD4 and CD8 compartments, likely as a result of convergent recombination. The secondary T-cell response was weaker than the primary response but faster, peaking on day 5 instead of day 15. Only a couple of donors were included in the study, so the extent to which the findings can be generalized is limited. Because abundant contaminating clonotypes from the bulk population could be contained in FACS-sorted repertoires, computational filtering was required. After the booster, most of the clones that had expanded following primary vaccination were detected again (approximately 96% of CD4 and 85% to 90% of CD8), which suggests that memory was broadly maintained.

CDR1 is given as DFQATT and CDR2 as SNEGSKA, both from the germline V gene (reference sequence). Including the terminal cysteine and phenylalanine, the CDR3 comprises 13 residues. Only CDR3 DNA is held: 39 bases, read in frame from base 1. V is cut by 8 bases and J by 0 bases, and the space between the germline ends is 14 bases. The sample's treatment or condition, from its label and the paper: live attenuated yellow fever vaccine strain. A standard Ficoll-Paque protocol was used to isolate PBMCs from peripheral blood. Dynabeads CD4 and CD8 positive selection kits were used to isolate CD4 and CD8 T-cell fractions. TriZol was used to extract RNA from bulk PBMCs, CD4 and CD8 fractions, and dextramer-positive and dextramer-negative fractions. Points on this clonotype: Its antigen is currently not known. Base qualities are not provided; no much larger clone lies one nucleotide away.

TCR cDNA was synthesized by 5'RACE template switching, which introduced a universal primer site and unique molecular identifiers. Priming of cDNA synthesis was performed from both the TCR alpha and TCR beta constant segments. Library amplification used two PCR steps, and the second PCR step added sample barcodes and sequencing adapters. Sequencing of libraries was performed on Illumina HiSeq 2500 (2x100 bp) or NovaSeq (2x150 bp). As for how the authors treated the data: MIGEC handled demultiplexing of reads and collapsing into UMI consensus sequences, while MiXCR performed V(D)J alignment. Using edgeR on replicate PBMC samples, clonotypes were called vaccine-responding if FDR was below 0.01 and the log2 fold change was above 5 up to day 15. Each bulk clonotype was labeled CD4 or CD8 based on which sequenced repertoire, CD4 or CD8, contained the clonotype at higher abundance. TCRdb redid the processing of the public reads, applying fastp at Q25 and MiXCR, and retained in-frame beta chains. Entries that share a CDR3 protein sequence are merged under the most common genes and DNA. TCRdb, not the original authors, processed these V and J calls. The sample has roughly 260,000 distinct CDR3 sequences on record, under 15% of them singletons. In total, the top ten clones hold 0.5% to 0.6% of the sample.

The TCR comes from a man aged 30-40 years who received the YFV17D yellow fever vaccine. This specimen was CD4+ T cells sorted from PBMCs, taken 45 days after the yellow fever booster vaccination. The sequence links TRBV20-1 to TRBJ2-7; perhaps TRBD1 is the D gene, with 5 bases matching. CDR3 sequence: CSSGWVGSYEQYF. The nucleotide sequence is TGCAGTTCAGGGTGGGTGGGCTCCTACGAGCAGTACTTC.